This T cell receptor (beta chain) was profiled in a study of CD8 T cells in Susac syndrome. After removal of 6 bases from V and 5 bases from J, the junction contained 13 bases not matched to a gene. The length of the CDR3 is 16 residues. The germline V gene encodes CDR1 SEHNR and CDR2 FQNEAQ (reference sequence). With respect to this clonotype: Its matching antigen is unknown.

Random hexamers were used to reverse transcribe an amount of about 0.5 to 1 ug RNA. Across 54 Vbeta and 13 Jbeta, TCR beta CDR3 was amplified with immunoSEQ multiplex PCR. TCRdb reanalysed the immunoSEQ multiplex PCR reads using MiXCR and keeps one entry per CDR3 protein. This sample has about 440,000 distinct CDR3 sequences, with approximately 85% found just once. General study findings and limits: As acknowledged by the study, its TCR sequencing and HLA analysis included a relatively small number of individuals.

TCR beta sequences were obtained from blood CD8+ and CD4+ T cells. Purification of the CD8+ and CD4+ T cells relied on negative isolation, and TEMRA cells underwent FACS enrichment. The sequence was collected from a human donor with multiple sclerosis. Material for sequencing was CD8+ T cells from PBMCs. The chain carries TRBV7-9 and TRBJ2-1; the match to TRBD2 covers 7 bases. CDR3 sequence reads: CASRSPTTSPNNEQFF. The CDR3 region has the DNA TGTGCCAGCAGATCACCCACGACTAGCCCTAACAATGAGCAGTTCTTC.